This TCR beta chain is from a study of blood T cell repertoires in COVID-19. Germline CDR1 and CDR2: SGHTS and YDEGEE. V was pared by 0 bases and J by 4 bases, with 11 bases between. This CDR3 comprises 15 residues. This clone was seen many times. Here immunoSEQ multiplex PCR was the method, and the copy in TCRdb shows in-frame clones only, minus some. The sample comprises roughly 300,000 clones, more than 75% of which are singletons, and about 10% rests with the top ten. Donors in Cohort 3 who had recovered were those with two negative PCRs, healthcare professional clearance, or resolution of their symptoms.

Sequenced: PBMCs or T cells enriched from blood (not recorded which). The chain employs TRBV5-8 and TRBJ1-5; maybe TRBD1 (5 bases). The clonotype originates from a young woman who had recovered from COVID-19. CDR3 region: CASSLGGADNQPQHF. The CDR3 DNA is TGTGCCAGCAGCTTGGGTGGGGCGGATAATCAGCCCCAGCATTTT.